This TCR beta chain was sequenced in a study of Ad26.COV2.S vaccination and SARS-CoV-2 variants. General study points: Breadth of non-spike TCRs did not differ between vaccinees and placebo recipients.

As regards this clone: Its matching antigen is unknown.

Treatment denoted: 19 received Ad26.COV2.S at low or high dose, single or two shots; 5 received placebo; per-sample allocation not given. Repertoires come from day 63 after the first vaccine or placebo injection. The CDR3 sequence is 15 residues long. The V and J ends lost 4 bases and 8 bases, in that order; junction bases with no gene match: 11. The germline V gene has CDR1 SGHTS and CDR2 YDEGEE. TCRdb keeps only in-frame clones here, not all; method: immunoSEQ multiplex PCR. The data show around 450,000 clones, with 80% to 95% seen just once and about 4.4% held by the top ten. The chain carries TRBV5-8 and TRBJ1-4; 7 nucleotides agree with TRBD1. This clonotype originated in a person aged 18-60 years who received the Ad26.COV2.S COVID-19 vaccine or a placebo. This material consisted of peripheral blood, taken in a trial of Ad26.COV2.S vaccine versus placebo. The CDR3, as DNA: TGTGCCAGCAGCGATCCGGGACAGAGTAACGAAAAACTGTTTTTT. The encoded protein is CASSDPGQSNEKLFF. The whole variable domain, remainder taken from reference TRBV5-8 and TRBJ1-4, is EAGVTQSPTHLIKTRGQQATLRCSPISGHTSVYWYQQALGLGLQFLLWYDEGEERNRGNFPPRFSGRQFPNYSSELNVNALELEDSALYLCASSDPGQSNEKLFFGSGTQLSVL.